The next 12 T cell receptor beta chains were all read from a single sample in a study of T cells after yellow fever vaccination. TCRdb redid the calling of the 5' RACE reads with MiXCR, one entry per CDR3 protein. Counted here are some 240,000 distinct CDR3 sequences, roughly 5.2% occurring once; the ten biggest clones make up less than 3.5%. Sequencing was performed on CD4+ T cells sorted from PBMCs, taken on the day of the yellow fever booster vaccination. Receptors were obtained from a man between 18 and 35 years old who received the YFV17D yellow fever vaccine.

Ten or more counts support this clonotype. CDR3: CASSQGQGYNEQFF. CDR3 DNA: TGTGCCAGCAGCCAGGGACAGGGGTACAATGAGCAGTTCTTC. V is TRBV3-1 and J is TRBJ2-1, with 10 bases fitting TRBD1. The germline gives CDR1 LGHDT, CDR2 YNNKEL (reference sequence). CDR3 length equals 14 residues. The junction had 0 bases not matched to a gene; V was cut back by 3 bases and J by 4 bases.

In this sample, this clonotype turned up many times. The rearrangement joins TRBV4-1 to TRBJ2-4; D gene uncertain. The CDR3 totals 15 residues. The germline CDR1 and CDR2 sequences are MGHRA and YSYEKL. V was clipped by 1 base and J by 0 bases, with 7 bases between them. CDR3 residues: CASSQVARAKNIQYF. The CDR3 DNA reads TGCGCCAGCAGCCAAGTTGCGAGAGCCAAAAACATTCAGTACTTC.

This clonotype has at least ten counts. CDR3 sequence reads: CASSLGGGTEAFF. CDR3 nucleotide sequence: TGCGCCAGCAGCTTGGGGGGTGGGACTGAAGCTTTCTTT. The rearrangement links TRBV5-1 to TRBJ1-1; unclear D gene. The germline CDR1 and CDR2 sequences are SGHRS and YFSETQ. Between the trimmed V and J ends, which lost 0 bases and 5 bases, there was a span of 8 bases. CDR3 length: 13 residues.

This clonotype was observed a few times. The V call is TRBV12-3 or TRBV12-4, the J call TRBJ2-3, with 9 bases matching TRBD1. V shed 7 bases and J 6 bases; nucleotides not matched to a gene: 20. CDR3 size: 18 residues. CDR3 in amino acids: CASTPFRRTGASRDTQYF. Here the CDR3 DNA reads TGTGCCAGCACCCCCTTCCGCCGGACAGGGGCAAGCAGGGATACGCAGTATTTT.

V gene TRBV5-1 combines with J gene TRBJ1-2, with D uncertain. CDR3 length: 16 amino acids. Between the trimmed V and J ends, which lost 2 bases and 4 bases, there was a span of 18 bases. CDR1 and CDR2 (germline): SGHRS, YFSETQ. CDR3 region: CASSFVRATLGYGYTF. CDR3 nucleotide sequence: TGCGCCAGCAGCTTCGTCCGGGCCACTCTGGGCTATGGCTACACCTTC.

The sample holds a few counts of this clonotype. This CDR3 is CASSPVPRTHQETQYF. CDR3 DNA: TGTGCCAGCAGCCCGGTCCCCCGGACACACCAAGAGACCCAGTACTTC. The genes are TRBV6-2 or TRBV6-3 and TRBJ2-5, with D possibly TRBD1 on 5 matching bases. Germline V CDR1 and CDR2: MNHEY, SVGEGT. The CDR3 sequence is 16 residues long. Trimming cost V 6 bases and J 0 bases, with 17 bases left between them.

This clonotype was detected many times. CDR3 sequence: CASSLEQGNTEAFF. The CDR3 region has the DNA TGCGCCAGCAGCTTGGAACAGGGGAACACTGAAGCTTTCTTT. This chain connects TRBV5-1 to TRBJ1-1; the D gene is possibly TRBD1 (6 bases). V lost 0 bases, J lost 1 base, and 7 bases lay in between. This CDR3 has 14 amino acids. CDR1 is SGHRS and CDR2 is YFSETQ in the germline V gene.

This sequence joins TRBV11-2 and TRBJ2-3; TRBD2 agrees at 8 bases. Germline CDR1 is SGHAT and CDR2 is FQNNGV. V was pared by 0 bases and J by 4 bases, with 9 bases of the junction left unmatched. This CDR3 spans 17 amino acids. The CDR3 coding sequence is TGTGCCAGCAGCTTAGATAATGCCGGGGGGGCCGCAGATACGCAGTATTTT. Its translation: CASSLDNAGGAADTQYF.

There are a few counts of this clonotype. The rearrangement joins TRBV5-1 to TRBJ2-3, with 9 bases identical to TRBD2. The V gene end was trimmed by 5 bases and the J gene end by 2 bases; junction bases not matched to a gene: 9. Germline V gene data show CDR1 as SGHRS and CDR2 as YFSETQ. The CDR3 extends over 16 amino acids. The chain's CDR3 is CASSQNSGGNTDTQYF. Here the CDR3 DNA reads TGCGCCAGCAGTCAGAACAGCGGGGGGAACACAGATACGCAGTATTTT.

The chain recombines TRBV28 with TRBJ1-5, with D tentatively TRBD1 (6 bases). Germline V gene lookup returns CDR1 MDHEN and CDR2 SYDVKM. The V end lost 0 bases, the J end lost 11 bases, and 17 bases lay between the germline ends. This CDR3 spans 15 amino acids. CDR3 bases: TGTGCCAGCAGTTTATGGACTTCCAGGGGTAAGGCCCAGCATTTT. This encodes CASSLWTSRGKAQHF. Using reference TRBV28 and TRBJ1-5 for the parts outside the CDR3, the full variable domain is DVKVTQSSRYLVKRTGEKVFLECVQDMDHENMFWYRQDPGLGLRLIYFSYDVKMKEKGDIPEGYSVSREKKERFSLILESASTNQTSMYLCASSLWTSRGKAQHFGDGTRLSIL.

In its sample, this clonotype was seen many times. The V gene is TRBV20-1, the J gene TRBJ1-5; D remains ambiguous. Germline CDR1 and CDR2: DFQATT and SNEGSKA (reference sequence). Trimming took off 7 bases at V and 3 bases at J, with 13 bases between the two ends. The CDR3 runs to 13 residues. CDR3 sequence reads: CSGQRQINQPQHF. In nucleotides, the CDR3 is TGCAGTGGTCAGAGGCAGATCAATCAGCCCCAGCATTTT.

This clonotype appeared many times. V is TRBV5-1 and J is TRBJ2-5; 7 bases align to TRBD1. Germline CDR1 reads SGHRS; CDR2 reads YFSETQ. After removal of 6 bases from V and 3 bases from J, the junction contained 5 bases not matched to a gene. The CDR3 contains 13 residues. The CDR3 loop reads CASTVQGKETQYF. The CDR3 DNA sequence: TGCGCCAGCACCGTACAGGGGAAAGAGACCCAGTACTTC.